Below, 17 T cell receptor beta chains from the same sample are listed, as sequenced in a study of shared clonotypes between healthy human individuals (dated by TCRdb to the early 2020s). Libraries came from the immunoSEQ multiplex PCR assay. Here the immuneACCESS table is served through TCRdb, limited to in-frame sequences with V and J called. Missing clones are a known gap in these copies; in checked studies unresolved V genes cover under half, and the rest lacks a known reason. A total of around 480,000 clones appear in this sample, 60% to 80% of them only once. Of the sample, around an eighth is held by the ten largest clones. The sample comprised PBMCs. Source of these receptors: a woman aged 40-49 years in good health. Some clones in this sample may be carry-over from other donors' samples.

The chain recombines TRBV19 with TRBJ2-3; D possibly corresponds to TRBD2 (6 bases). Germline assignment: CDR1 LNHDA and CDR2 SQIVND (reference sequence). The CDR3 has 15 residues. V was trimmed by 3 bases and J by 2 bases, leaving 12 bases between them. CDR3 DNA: TGTGCCAGTAGTATTGGAGGGGTCAACACAGATACGCAGTATTTT. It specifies CASSIGGVNTDTQYF.

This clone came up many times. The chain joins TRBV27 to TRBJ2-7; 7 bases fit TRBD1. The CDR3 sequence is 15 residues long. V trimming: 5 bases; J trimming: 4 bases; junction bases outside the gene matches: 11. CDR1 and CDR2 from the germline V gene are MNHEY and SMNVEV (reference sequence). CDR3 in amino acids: CASSRRPGQKYEQYF. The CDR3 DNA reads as TGTGCCAGCAGTCGACGCCCGGGACAGAAATACGAGCAGTACTTC.

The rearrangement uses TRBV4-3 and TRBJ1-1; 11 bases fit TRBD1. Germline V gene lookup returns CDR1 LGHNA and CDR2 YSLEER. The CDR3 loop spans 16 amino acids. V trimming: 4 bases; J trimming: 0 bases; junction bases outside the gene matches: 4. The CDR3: CASSLWTGGLNTEAFF. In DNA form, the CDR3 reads TGCGCCAGCAGCCTTTGGACAGGGGGCCTGAACACTGAAGCTTTCTTT.

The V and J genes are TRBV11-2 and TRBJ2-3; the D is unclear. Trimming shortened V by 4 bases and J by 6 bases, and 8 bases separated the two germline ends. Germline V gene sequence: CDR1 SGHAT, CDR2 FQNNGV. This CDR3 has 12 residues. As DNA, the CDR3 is TGTGCCAGCAGCTACTATCTGGATACGCAGTATTTT. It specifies CASSYYLDTQYF.

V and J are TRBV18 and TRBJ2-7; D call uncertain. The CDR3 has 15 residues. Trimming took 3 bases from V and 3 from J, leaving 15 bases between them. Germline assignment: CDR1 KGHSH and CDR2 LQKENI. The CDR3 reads CASSPTRPNDYEQYF. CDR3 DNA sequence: TGTGCCAGCTCACCGACGAGGCCCAATGACTACGAGCAGTACTTC.

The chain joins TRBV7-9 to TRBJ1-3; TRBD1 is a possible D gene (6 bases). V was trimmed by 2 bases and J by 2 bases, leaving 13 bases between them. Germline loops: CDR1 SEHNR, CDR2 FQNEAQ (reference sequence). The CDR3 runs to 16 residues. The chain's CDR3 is CASSLLFPGAGNTIYF. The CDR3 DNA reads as TGTGCCAGCAGCTTATTGTTTCCAGGGGCTGGAAACACCATATATTTT. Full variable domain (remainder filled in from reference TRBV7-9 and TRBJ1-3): DTGVSQNPRHKITKRGQNVTFRCDPISEHNRLYWYRQTLGQGPEFLTYFQNEAQLEKSRLLSDRFSAERPKGSFSTLEIQRTEQGDSAMYLCASSLLFPGAGNTIYFGEGSWLTVV.

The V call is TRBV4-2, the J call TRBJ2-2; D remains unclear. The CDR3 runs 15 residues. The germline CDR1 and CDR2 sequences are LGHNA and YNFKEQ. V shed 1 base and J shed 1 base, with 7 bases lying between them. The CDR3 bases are TGTGCCAGCAGCCAAGCGCTCCTGAACACCGGGGAGCTGTTTTTT. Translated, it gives CASSQALLNTGELFF.

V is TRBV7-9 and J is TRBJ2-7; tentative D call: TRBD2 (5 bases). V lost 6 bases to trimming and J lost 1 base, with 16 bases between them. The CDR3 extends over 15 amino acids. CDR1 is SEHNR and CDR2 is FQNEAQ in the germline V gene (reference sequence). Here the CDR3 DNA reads TGTGCCAGCAGTTCCACTAGGCGGGTTTCCTACGAGCAGTACTTC. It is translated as CASSSTRRVSYEQYF. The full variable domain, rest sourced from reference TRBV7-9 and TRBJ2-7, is DTGVSQNPRHKITKRGQNVTFRCDPISEHNRLYWYRQTLGQGPEFLTYFQNEAQLEKSRLLSDRFSAERPKGSFSTLEIQRTEQGDSAMYLCASSSTRRVSYEQYFGPGTRLTVT.

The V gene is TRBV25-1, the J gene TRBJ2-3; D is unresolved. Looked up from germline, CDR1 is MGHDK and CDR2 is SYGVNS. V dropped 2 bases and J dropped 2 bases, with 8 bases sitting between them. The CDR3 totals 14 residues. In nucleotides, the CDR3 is TGTGCCAGCAGTGAAGCACCGCTCACAGATACGCAGTATTTT. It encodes CASSEAPLTDTQYF.

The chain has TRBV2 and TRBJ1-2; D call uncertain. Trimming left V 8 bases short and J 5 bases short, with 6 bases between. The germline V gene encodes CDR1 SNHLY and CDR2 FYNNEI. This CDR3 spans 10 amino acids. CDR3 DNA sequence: TGTGCCAGCTCAAGATATGGCTACACCTTC. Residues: CASSRYGYTF. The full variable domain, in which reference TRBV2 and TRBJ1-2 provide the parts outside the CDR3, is EPEVTQTPSHQVTQMGQEVILRCVPISNHLYFYWYRQILGQKVEFLVSFYNNEISEKSEIFDDQFSVERPDGSNFTLKIRSTKLEDSAMYFCASSRYGYTFGSGTRLTVV.

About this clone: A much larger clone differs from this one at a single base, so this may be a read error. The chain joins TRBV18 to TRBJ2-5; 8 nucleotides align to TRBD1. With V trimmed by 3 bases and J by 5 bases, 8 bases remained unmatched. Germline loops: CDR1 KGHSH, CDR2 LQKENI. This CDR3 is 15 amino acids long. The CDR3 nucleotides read TGTGCCAGCTCACCCCCGGGACAGGCCTCGGAGACCCAGTACTTC. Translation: CASSPPGQASETQYF.

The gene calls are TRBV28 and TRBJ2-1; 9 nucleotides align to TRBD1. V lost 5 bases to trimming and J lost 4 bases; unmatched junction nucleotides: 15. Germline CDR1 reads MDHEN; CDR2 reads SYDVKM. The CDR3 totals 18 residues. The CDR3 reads CASSPNPGQGTKYNEQFF. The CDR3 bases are TGTGCCAGCAGTCCCAACCCCGGACAGGGGACTAAATACAATGAGCAGTTCTTC. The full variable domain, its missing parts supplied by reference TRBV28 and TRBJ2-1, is DVKVTQSSRYLVKRTGEKVFLECVQDMDHENMFWYRQDPGLGLRLIYFSYDVKMKEKGDIPEGYSVSREKKERFSLILESASTNQTSMYLCASSPNPGQGTKYNEQFFGPGTRLTVL.

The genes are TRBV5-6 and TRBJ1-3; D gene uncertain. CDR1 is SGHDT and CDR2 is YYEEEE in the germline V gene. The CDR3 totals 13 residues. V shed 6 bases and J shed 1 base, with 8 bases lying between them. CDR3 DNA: TGTGCCAGCACCCTGGGGTCTGGAAACACCATATATTTT. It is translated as CASTLGSGNTIYF.

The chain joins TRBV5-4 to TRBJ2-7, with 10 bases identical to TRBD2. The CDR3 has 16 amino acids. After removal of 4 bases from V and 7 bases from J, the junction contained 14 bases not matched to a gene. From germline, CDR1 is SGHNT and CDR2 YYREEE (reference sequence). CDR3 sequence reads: CASSRAPSGSAREQYF. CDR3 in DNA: TGTGCCAGCAGCAGGGCCCCTAGCGGGAGTGCACGGGAGCAGTACTTC.

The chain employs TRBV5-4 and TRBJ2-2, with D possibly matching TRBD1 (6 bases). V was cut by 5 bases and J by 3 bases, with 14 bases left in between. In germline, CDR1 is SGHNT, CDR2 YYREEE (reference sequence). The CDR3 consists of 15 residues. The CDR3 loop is CASRWDIRDTGELFF. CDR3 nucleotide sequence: TGTGCCAGCAGATGGGACATAAGGGACACCGGGGAGCTGTTTTTT.

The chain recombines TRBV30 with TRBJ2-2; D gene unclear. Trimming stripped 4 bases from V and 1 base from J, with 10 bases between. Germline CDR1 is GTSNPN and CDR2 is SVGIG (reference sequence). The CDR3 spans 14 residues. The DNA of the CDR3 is TGTGCCTGGATCAATAAGAGGAACACCGGGGAGCTGTTTTTT. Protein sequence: CAWINKRNTGELFF.

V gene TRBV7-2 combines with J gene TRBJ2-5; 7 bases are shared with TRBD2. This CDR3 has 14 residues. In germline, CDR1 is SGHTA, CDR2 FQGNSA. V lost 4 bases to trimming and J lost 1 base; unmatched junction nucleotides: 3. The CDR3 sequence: CASSSGLIQETQYF. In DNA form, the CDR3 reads TGTGCCAGCAGCTCGGGACTAATCCAAGAGACCCAGTACTTC. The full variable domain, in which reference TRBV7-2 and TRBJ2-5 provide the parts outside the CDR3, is GAGVSQSPSNKVTEKGKDVELRCDPISGHTALYWYRQSLGQGLEFLIYFQGNSAPDKSGLPSDRFSAERTGGSVSTLTIQRTQQEDSAVYLCASSSGLIQETQYFGPGTRLLVL.